This is a list of T cell receptor beta chains from one sample in a study of cytomegalovirus exposure and HLA in healthy donors. Assay: immunoSEQ multiplex PCR; the TCRdb copy retains only in-frame clones and omits some. The repertoire consists of over 110,000 clones, with 79% occurring once and the leading ten covering roughly 1%. The material sequenced was PBMCs. These receptors all stem from a man younger than 35 in good health and CMV-seronegative. Each CDR3 is given with its conserved first and last residue. D genes are given only for firm matches. For some rows the clone size is stated as once, few or many, or as a class when expanded; others skip it.

V	D	J	size	DNA	CDR3
TRBV25-1	TRBD1	TRBJ2-3	.	TGTGCCAGCAGCCACAGGGGAGGCACAGATACGCAGTATTTT	CASSHRGGTDTQYF
TRBV11-3	.	TRBJ2-1	.	TGTGCCAGCAGCTTAGCGTCGGGTGTTGGGAATGAGCAGTTCTTC	CASSLASGVGNEQFF
TRBV18	.	TRBJ2-5	.	TGTGCCAGCTCACCATCCGGGGGAGAGACCCAGTACTTC	CASSPSGGETQYF
TRBV7-6	TRBD2	TRBJ2-5	.	TGTGCCAGCACCCTAGCGGGGGGCCAAGAGACCCAGTACTTC	CASTLAGGQETQYF
TRBV10-3	TRBD1	TRBJ2-7	once	TGTGCCACCTTAACAGGGGACGAGCAGTACTTC	CATLTGDEQYF
TRBV20-1	.	TRBJ1-3	.	TGCAGTGCGGGCGTTGGAAACACCATATATTTT	CSAGVGNTIYF
TRBV28	TRBD1	TRBJ2-3	.	TGTGCCAGCAGTATGCTCGACAGGGGTGGAGGTACGCAGTATTTT	CASSMLDRGGGTQYF
TRBV18	TRBD1	TRBJ1-4	.	TGTGCCAGCTCCCCGGGACAGGGGTCGCTTTATGAAAAACTGTTTTTT	CASSPGQGSLYEKLFF
TRBV6-5	TRBD1	TRBJ1-6	.	TGTGCCAGCAACCAGGGACAGAGAAATTCACCCCTCCACTTT	CASNQGQRNSPLHF
TRBV15	.	TRBJ1-4	.	.	CATSSVVGTGISFF
TRBV9	.	TRBJ2-1	.	TGTGCCAGCAGCGAGGGGTTAGGCTACAATGAGCAGTTCTTC	CASSEGLGYNEQFF
TRBV7-2	TRBD1	TRBJ2-1	.	TGTGCCAGCAGCTTAGTGCTCAGGGGGGAGCAGTTCTTC	CASSLVLRGEQFF
TRBV9	TRBD2	TRBJ2-3	once	TGTGCCAGCAGCAACCGACTAGCGGGGGGGCTGGGGGATACGCAGTATTTT	CASSNRLAGGLGDTQYF
TRBV5-7	.	TRBJ2-7	.	TGTGCCAGCAGCTTTCTCCGGTACTTC	CASSFLRYF
TRBV5-1	TRBD1	TRBJ1-4	few	TGCGCCAGCAGCTTGCAGACAGGGAGATATGAAAAACTGTTTTTT	CASSLQTGRYEKLFF